These 25 T cell receptor beta chains were sequenced from one sample in a study of T cell responses to AZD1222 COVID-19 vaccine. The data were produced by immunoSEQ multiplex PCR, yet TCRdb's version contains in-frame clones alone and is incomplete. The sample lists approximately 170,000 clones; 91% were seen once. The specimen comprised peripheral blood, sampled on day 0 of AZD1222 vaccination. These receptor sequences come from an adult in good health.

V usage is TRBV19 and J usage is TRBJ2-5, with 11 bases identical to TRBD2. CDR3 length: 15 residues. Germline V gene sequence: CDR1 LNHDA, CDR2 SQIVND (reference sequence). The J segment lost 4 bases and the V segment lost 7 bases, leaving 8 bases of the junction unmatched. CDR3 in DNA: TGTGCCAGTACAGTAGCGGGAGGGCCGGGAGAGACCCAGTACTTC. It codes for CASTVAGGPGETQYF.

The chain combines TRBV10-1 with TRBJ1-3; no clear D. The germline V and J ends were trimmed by 4 bases and 0 bases, with 7 bases remaining between them. The CDR3 contains 14 residues. Germline CDR1 WNHNN, CDR2 SYGVQD (reference sequence). This CDR3 is CASSGGRSGNTIYF. The CDR3 DNA reads as TGCGCCAGCAGTGGAGGACGCTCTGGAAACACCATATATTTT.

This chain connects TRBV5-1 to TRBJ2-5; 8 nucleotides agree with TRBD1. The CDR3 is 15 residues long. CDR1 SGHRS and CDR2 YFSETQ come from the germline V gene. The junction had 2 bases not matched to a gene; V was cut back by 0 bases and J by 1 base. CDR3 protein: CASSLAGQGQETQYF. CDR3 coding DNA: TGCGCCAGCAGCTTGGCTGGACAGGGCCAAGAGACCCAGTACTTC.

V is TRBV6-5 and J is TRBJ1-2, with a weak D call TRBD1 (5 bases). Germline values: CDR1 MNHEY, CDR2 SVGAGI. V dropped 0 bases and J dropped 4 bases, with 9 bases sitting between them. The CDR3 sequence is 14 residues long. The CDR3 DNA reads as TGTGCCAGCAGTTACTCTCTCGGGACCTATGGCTACACCTTC. It yields the protein CASSYSLGTYGYTF.

This chain uses TRBV10-3 with TRBJ2-3, with 7 bases that match TRBD2. This CDR3 is built from 12 residues. V shed 6 bases and J 6 bases; nucleotides not matched to a gene: 3. Germline loops: CDR1 ENHRY, CDR2 SYGVKD. The chain's CDR3 is CAIRGGTDTQYF. The CDR3 DNA is TGTGCCATCAGGGGGGGGACCGATACGCAGTATTTT.

This clone appeared once. The chain couples TRBV7-9 to TRBJ2-7; a possible D gene is TRBD2 (6 bases). CDR3 length: 16 residues. V was pared by 4 bases and J by 10 bases, with 26 bases between. In germline, CDR1 is SEHNR, CDR2 FQNEAQ (reference sequence). The CDR3 coding sequence is TGTGCCAGCAGCTCCCCGGGGGTCCCGAACCTTTCCCAACAGTACTTC. It specifies CASSSPGVPNLSQQYF.

This clone was counted once. The chain links TRBV6-5 to TRBJ2-7; 8 bases are shared with TRBD1. CDR3 size: 16 residues. Germline values: CDR1 MNHEY, CDR2 SVGAGI. With V trimmed by 0 bases and J by 0 bases, 4 bases remained unmatched. As DNA, the CDR3 is TGTGCCAGCAGTTACTCGGGGGACAGGTCCTCCTACGAGCAGTACTTC. Its protein product is CASSYSGDRSSYEQYF.

The CDR3 loop reads CAISLRDRGLGANVLTF. CDR3 DNA: TGTGCCATCAGCCTCCGGGACAGGGGGCTTGGGGCCAACGTCCTGACTTTC. This chain connects TRBV10-3 to TRBJ2-6; TRBD1 aligns across 12 bases. After removal of 6 bases from V and 3 bases from J, the junction contained 6 bases not matched to a gene. Germline loops: CDR1 ENHRY, CDR2 SYGVKD. This CDR3 has 17 amino acids.

J is TRBJ1-3 and V is TRBV4-1; D unclear. V gave up 0 bases and J gave up 7 bases, with 19 bases separating them. Germline loops: CDR1 MGHRA, CDR2 YSYEKL. This CDR3 comprises 17 residues. This CDR3 reads CASSQELKGLGLNTIYF. The CDR3 DNA is TGCGCCAGCAGCCAAGAGCTAAAAGGGTTGGGCTTGAACACCATATATTTT.

The J gene is TRBJ1-2, the V gene TRBV6-4, with D perhaps TRBD1 (6 bases). V lost 2 bases and J lost 13, with 20 bases in between. Germline V gene sequence: CDR1 MRHNA, CDR2 SNTAGT. The CDR3 runs to 14 residues. The CDR3 loop is CASSDGVAGTPSTF. The CDR3, as DNA: TGTGCCAGCAGTGACGGTGTTGCCGGGACACCCTCCACCTTC.

This chain joins TRBV11-2 and TRBJ1-6; 10 positions agree with TRBD1. Trimming removed 5 bases from V and 8 bases from J; junction bases left unmatched: 9. The CDR3 runs to 16 residues. In germline, CDR1 is SGHAT, CDR2 FQNNGV. The DNA for the CDR3 is TGTGCCAGCAGCGACCTCGGACAGGGGGACTATTCACCCCTCCACTTT. This gives the protein CASSDLGQGDYSPLHF.

This chain joins TRBV10-3 and TRBJ2-5; weak D call: TRBD2 (5 bases). The V end was cut by 7 bases, the J end by 5 bases, with 14 bases between. The germline gives CDR1 ENHRY, CDR2 SYGVKD. There are 13 residues in the CDR3. As DNA, the CDR3 is TGTGCCATCATAGCAGCGGTGGGGGAGACCCAGTACTTC. Amino acids: CAIIAAVGETQYF.

This chain connects TRBV12-3 or TRBV12-4 to TRBJ1-1; D is ambiguous. The CDR3 covers 12 residues. Between the trimmed V and J ends, which lost 5 bases and 11 bases, there was a span of 15 bases. CDR3 in amino acids: CASSPRGLVAFF. The DNA of the CDR3 is TGTGCCAGCAGTCCCCGAGGGCTAGTGGCTTTCTTT.

The genes are TRBV28 and TRBJ1-5; possibly TRBD1 for D (5 bases). V gave up 4 bases and J gave up 3 bases, with 16 bases separating them. The CDR3 has 16 residues. Germline V gives CDR1 MDHEN, CDR2 SYDVKM. Here the CDR3 DNA reads TGTGCCAGCAGTTCCCCTGGGATGGGGACCAATCAGCCCCAGCATTTT. It is translated as CASSSPGMGTNQPQHF.

V is TRBV27 and J is TRBJ2-7; D not certain. Germline CDR1 reads MNHEY; CDR2 reads SMNVEV (reference sequence). There are 13 residues in the CDR3. Trimming removed 2 bases from V and 6 bases from J, with 11 bases in between. CDR3 sequence reads: CASSLVERGEQYF. The DNA of the CDR3 is TGTGCCAGCAGTTTAGTAGAGCGCGGCGAGCAGTACTTC.

This chain joins TRBV6-2 or TRBV6-3 and TRBJ2-2, with D possibly TRBD1 on 6 matching bases. The CDR3 runs to 15 residues. V gave up 6 bases and J gave up 2 bases, with 13 bases separating them. Germline loops: CDR1 MNHEY, CDR2 SVGEGT. The CDR3 DNA sequence: TGTGCCAGCAGCCTCGGGACACTCAACACCGGGGAGCTGTTTTTT. Its translation is CASSLGTLNTGELFF.

The V gene is TRBV5-1, the J gene TRBJ1-1, with D perhaps TRBD1 (5 bases). In germline, CDR1 is SGHRS, CDR2 YFSETQ. The CDR3 has 13 residues. The germline V and J ends were trimmed by 4 bases and 3 bases, with 10 bases remaining between them. The CDR3 protein is CASSRGPYTEAFF. In DNA, the CDR3 is TGCGCCAGCAGCAGGGGACCTTACACTGAAGCTTTCTTT.

V gene TRBV27 combines with J gene TRBJ1-5, with D hard to call. The germline V gene encodes CDR1 MNHEY and CDR2 SMNVEV (reference sequence). V lost 3 bases, J lost 2 bases, and 8 bases lay in between. The CDR3 has 14 amino acids. The CDR3 DNA reads as TGTGCCAGCAGTTTGACCGGGGGCAATCAGCCCCAGCATTTT. Amino acids: CASSLTGGNQPQHF.

The rearrangement links TRBV11-2 to TRBJ2-3, with 7 bases lining up with TRBD2. The CDR3 is 13 amino acids. The germline V gene has CDR1 SGHAT and CDR2 FQNNGV. Trimming removed 5 bases from V and 6 bases from J; junction bases left unmatched: 5. The CDR3 bases are TGTGCCAGCAGCAGGACTAGTGGCGATACGCAGTATTTT. Residues: CASSRTSGDTQYF.

V is TRBV28 and J is TRBJ2-7, with D perhaps given as TRBD1 or TRBD2 (5 bases each). The CDR3 loop spans 13 amino acids. The V end was cut by 2 bases, the J end by 2 bases, with 7 bases between. Germline CDR1 is MDHEN and CDR2 is SYDVKM. The CDR3 loop reads CASSLGTAYEQYF. CDR3 DNA sequence: TGTGCCAGCAGTTTAGGGACGGCCTACGAGCAGTACTTC.

The chain joins TRBV11-2 to TRBJ2-2; D unresolved. The CDR3 covers 12 residues. Germline assignment: CDR1 SGHAT and CDR2 FQNNGV. The V and J ends lost 6 bases and 6 bases respectively, with 8 bases between them. The CDR3 sequence is CASRPESGELFF. CDR3 bases: TGTGCCAGCAGGCCAGAATCCGGGGAGCTGTTTTTT.

V and J are TRBV27 and TRBJ2-3; 9 nucleotides agree with TRBD1. The CDR3 spans 14 residues. Trimming at V came to 6 bases and at J to 7 bases, leaving 8 bases not matched to a gene. Per the germline V gene, CDR1 is MNHEY and CDR2 is SMNVEV (reference sequence). The CDR3 reads CASSLRTGVNTQYF. In nucleotides, the CDR3 is TGTGCCAGCAGCCTGAGGACAGGGGTGAATACGCAGTATTTT.

The V and J genes are TRBV7-9 and TRBJ2-4; tentative D call: TRBD2 (5 bases). The CDR3 contains 13 residues. V lost 5 bases and J lost 6, with 11 bases in between. Germline V gene lookup returns CDR1 SEHNR and CDR2 FQNEAQ (reference sequence). CDR3 coding DNA: TGTGCCAGCAGCACCGGGGTACCAAACATTCAGTACTTC. It codes for CASSTGVPNIQYF. Looking up the rest from reference TRBV7-9 and TRBJ2-4 gives the full variable domain: DTGVSQNPRHKITKRGQNVTFRCDPISEHNRLYWYRQTLGQGPEFLTYFQNEAQLEKSRLLSDRFSAERPKGSFSTLEIQRTEQGDSAMYLCASSTGVPNIQYFGAGTRLSVL.

This chain uses TRBV7-9 with TRBJ2-5, with TRBD1 as a possible D gene (6 bases). The germline V and J ends were trimmed by 3 bases and 2 bases, with 10 bases remaining between them. The germline gives CDR1 SEHNR, CDR2 FQNEAQ (reference sequence). This CDR3 contains 14 residues. CDR3 in amino acids: CASSFGQFQETQYF. The CDR3 DNA is TGTGCCAGCAGCTTTGGACAGTTTCAAGAGACCCAGTACTTC.

As for this clone: At one of its ends the junction is not consistent with the germline gene, which may arise from a read error. This sequence joins TRBV28 and TRBJ1-1; the D is unclear. This CDR3 contains 10 residues. Germline V lookup: CDR1 MDHEN, CDR2 SYDVKM. Here the CDR3 reads CASGPRESAF. For the CDR3, the DNA is TGTGCCAGCGGACCTCGGGAGTCGGCGTTT.